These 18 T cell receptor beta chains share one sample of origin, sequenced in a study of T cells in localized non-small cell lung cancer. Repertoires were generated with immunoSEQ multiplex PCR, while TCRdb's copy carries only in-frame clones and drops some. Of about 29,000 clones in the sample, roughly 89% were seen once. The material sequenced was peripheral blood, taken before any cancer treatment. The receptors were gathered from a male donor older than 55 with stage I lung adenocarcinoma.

This chain's CDR3 is CASSSGQGTTYTF. CDR3 sequence (DNA): TGTGCCAGCAGTTCCGGACAGGGTACGACCTACACCTTC. The rearrangement links TRBV28 to TRBJ1-2; TRBD1 aligns across 8 bases. J gave up 10 bases and V 4 bases, and 8 bases lay outside the gene matches. CDR3 length equals 13 residues. CDR1 is MDHEN and CDR2 is SYDVKM in the germline V gene.

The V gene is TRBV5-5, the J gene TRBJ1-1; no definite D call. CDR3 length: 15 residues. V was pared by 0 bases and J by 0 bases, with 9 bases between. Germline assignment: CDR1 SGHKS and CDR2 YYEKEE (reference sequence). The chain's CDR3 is CASSLVPEMNTEAFF. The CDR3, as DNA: TGTGCCAGCAGCTTGGTCCCGGAGATGAACACTGAAGCTTTCTTT.

The CDR3 spells CASKGVRGTITEAFF. CDR3 DNA: TGTGCCAGCAAGGGGGTCCGGGGGACAATCACTGAAGCTTTCTTT. V usage is TRBV2 and J usage is TRBJ1-1; D is possibly TRBD1 (6 bases). The length of the CDR3 is 15 residues. Germline loops: CDR1 SNHLY, CDR2 FYNNEI. Trimming stripped 7 bases from V and 4 bases from J, with 19 bases between.

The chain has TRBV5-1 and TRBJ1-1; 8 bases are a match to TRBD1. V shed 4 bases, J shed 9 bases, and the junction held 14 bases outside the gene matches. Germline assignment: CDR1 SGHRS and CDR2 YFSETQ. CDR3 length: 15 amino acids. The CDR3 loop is CASSLNSEAGGKAFF. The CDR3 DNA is TGCGCCAGCAGCCTCAATTCCGAGGCAGGGGGCAAAGCTTTCTTT.

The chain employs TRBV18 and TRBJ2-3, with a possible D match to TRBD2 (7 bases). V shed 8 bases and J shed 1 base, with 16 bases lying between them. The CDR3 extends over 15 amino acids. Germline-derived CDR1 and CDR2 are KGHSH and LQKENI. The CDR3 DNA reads TGTGCCAGCACTACCGGGGGGCCGGGCACAGATACGCAGTATTTT. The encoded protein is CASTTGGPGTDTQYF.

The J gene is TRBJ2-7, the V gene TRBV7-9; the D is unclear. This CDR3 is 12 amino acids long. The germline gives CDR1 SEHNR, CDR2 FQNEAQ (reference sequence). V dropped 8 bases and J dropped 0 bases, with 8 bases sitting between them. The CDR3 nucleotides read TGTGCCAGCGGCGTCAGCTCCTACGAGCAGTACTTC. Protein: CASGVSSYEQYF.

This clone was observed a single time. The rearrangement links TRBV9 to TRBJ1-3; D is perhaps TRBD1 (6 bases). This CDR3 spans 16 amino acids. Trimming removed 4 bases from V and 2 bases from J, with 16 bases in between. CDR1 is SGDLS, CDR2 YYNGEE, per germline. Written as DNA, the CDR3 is TGTGCCAGCAGCCGACAAGGGGGAAAGACTGGAAACACCATATATTTT. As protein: CASSRQGGKTGNTIYF. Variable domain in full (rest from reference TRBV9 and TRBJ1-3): DSGVTQTPKHLITATGQRVTLRCSPRSGDLSVYWYQQSLDQGLQFLIQYYNGEERAKGNILERFSAQQFPDLHSELNLSSLELGDSALYFCASSRQGGKTGNTIYFGEGSWLTVV.

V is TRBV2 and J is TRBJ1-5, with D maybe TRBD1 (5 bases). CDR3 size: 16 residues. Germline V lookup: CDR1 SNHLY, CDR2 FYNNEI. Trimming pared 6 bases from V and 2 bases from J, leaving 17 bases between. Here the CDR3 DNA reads TGTGCCAGCAGAGTAGGACATGTAGGGGGCAATCAGCCCCAGCATTTT. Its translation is CASRVGHVGGNQPQHF.

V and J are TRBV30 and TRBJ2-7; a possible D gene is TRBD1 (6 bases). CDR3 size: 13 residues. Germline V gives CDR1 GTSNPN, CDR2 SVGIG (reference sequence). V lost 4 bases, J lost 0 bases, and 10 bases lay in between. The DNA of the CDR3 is TGTGCCTGGACGCGACAGGCCTCCTACGAGCAGTACTTC. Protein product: CAWTRQASYEQYF.

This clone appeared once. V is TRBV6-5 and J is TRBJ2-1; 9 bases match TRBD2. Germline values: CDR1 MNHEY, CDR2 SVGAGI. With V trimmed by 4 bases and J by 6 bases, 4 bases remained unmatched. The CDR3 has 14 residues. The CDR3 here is CASSSSGEVNEQFF. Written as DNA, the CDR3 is TGTGCCAGCAGTTCTAGCGGGGAGGTCAATGAGCAGTTCTTC.

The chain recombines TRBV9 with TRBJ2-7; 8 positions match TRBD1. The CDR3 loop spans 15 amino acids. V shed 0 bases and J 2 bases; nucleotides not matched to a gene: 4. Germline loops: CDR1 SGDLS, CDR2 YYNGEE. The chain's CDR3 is CASSVDGTGPYEQYF. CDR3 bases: TGTGCCAGCAGCGTAGACGGGACAGGACCCTACGAGCAGTACTTC.

Here the CDR3 reads CASSLWENQPQHF. CDR3 bases: TGTGCCAGCAGCTTGTGGGAAAATCAGCCCCAGCATTTT. The J gene is TRBJ1-5, the V gene TRBV5-5, with D unclear. Germline lookup yields CDR1 SGHKS and CDR2 YYEKEE (reference sequence). Trimming removed 1 base at V and 4 bases at J, with 6 bases between. This CDR3 is built from 13 residues. The full variable domain, in which reference TRBV5-5 and TRBJ1-5 provide the parts outside the CDR3, is DAGVTQSPTHLIKTRGQQVTLRCSPISGHKSVSWYQQVLGQGPQFIFQYYEKEERGRGNFPDRFSARQFPNYSSELNVNALLLGDSALYLCASSLWENQPQHFGDGTRLSIL.

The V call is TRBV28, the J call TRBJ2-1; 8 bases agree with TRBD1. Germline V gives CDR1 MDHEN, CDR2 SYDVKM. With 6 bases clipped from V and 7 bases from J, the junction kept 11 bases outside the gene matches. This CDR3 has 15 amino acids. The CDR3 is CASRPSTGAGNEQFF. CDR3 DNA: TGTGCCAGCAGGCCATCGACAGGGGCGGGAAATGAGCAGTTCTTC. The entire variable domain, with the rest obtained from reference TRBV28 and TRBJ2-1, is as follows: DVKVTQSSRYLVKRTGEKVFLECVQDMDHENMFWYRQDPGLGLRLIYFSYDVKMKEKGDIPEGYSVSREKKERFSLILESASTNQTSMYLCASRPSTGAGNEQFFGPGTRLTVL.

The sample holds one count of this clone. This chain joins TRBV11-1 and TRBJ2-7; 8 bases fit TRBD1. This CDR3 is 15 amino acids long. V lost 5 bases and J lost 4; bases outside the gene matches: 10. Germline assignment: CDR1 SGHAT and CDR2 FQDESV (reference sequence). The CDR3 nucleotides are TGTGCCAGCAGCCCGGGGACAGGCTACTATTACGAGCAGTACTTC. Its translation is CASSPGTGYYYEQYF.

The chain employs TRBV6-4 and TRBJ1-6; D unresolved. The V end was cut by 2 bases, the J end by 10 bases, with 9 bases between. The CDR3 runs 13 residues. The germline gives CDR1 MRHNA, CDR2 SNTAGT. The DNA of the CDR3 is TGTGCCAGCAGTGACAGGGAGGGATCACCCCTCCACTTT. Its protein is CASSDREGSPLHF.

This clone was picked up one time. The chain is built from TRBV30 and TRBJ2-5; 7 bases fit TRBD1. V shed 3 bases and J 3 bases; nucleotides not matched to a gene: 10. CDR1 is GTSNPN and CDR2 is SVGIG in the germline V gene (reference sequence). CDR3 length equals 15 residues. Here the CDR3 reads CAWRKGQVREETQYF. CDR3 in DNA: TGTGCCTGGAGGAAAGGACAGGTTCGTGAAGAGACCCAGTACTTC.

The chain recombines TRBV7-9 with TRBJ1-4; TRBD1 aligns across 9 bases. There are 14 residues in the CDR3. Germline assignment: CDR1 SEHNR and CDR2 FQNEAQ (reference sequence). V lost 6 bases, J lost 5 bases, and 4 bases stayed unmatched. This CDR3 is CASRLGTGNEKLFF. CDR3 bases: TGTGCCAGCAGACTCGGGACAGGGAATGAAAAACTGTTTTTT.

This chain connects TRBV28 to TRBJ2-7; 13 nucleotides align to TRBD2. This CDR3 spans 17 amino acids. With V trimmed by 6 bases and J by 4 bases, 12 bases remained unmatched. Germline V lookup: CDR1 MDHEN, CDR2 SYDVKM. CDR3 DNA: TGTGCCAGCAGCCGGACTAGCGGGGGCCTAAGCGTTTACGAGCAGTACTTC. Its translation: CASSRTSGGLSVYEQYF.